One and the same sample provided the 11 T cell receptor beta chains below, sequenced in a study of post-analysis software for immune sequencing data. General study findings and limits: Elevated frequency relative to controls characterized about 5 TRBV segments in patients, TRBV5-6, TRBV5-1 and TRBV20-1 among them.

The antigens of these receptors remain unknown. Prepared TCR beta cDNA libraries contained unique molecular identifiers. TCRdb processed the PCR reads anew with MiXCR; each CDR3 protein has one entry. The sample contains 350,000 to 500,000 distinct CDR3 sequences, 30% to 40% of which appear only once. The sequencing input was blood. The origin of the receptors is a girl aged 2 to 10 with multiple sclerosis.

This chain uses TRBV20-1 with TRBJ2-7; perhaps TRBD1 as D (5 bases). The germline gives CDR1 DFQATT, CDR2 SNEGSKA (reference sequence). Trimming removed 1 base at V and 5 bases at J, with 15 bases between. This CDR3 region has 14 residues. The CDR3 nucleotides read TGCAGTGCTAGAGTACAGGCGCTCCCCGACGAGCAGTACTTC. Translation gives CSARVQALPDEQYF.

This sequence joins TRBV5-1 and TRBJ2-5; tentative D call: TRBD2 (6 bases). From germline, CDR1 is SGHRS and CDR2 YFSETQ. The CDR3 length is 15 residues. V was clipped by 2 bases and J by 1 base, with 12 bases between them. The CDR3 DNA is TGCGCCAGCAGCTTATTGTCAGCGGGCCAAGAGACCCAGTACTTC. It translates to CASSLLSAGQETQYF.

This chain uses TRBV5-1 with TRBJ1-4; 8 bases line up with TRBD1. The CDR3 contains 14 residues. Trimming took 3 bases from V and 7 from J; bases not matched to a gene: 5. CDR1 and CDR2 from the germline V gene are SGHRS and YFSETQ. CDR3 region: CASSSGGGGEKLFF. The CDR3 DNA reads as TGCGCCAGCAGCTCAGGGGGCGGAGGTGAAAAACTGTTTTTT.

V and J are TRBV6-2 or TRBV6-3 and TRBJ2-3; 12 bases match TRBD2. Germline CDR1 is MNHEY and CDR2 is SVGEGT. The CDR3 extends over 14 amino acids. The V gene end was trimmed by 10 bases and the J gene end by 3 bases; junction bases not matched to a gene: 5. The CDR3 DNA reads TGTGCCATTCGGACTAGCGGGATTACAGATACGCAGTATTTT. Translating it yields CAIRTSGITDTQYF.

This chain connects TRBV7-8 to TRBJ2-1; 7 bases agree with TRBD2. Germline-derived CDR1 and CDR2 are SGHVS and FQNEAQ. The CDR3 sequence is 15 residues long. After removal of 2 bases from V and 5 bases from J, the junction contained 6 bases not matched to a gene. CDR3 DNA: TGTGCCAGCAGCTTACGGGAGGTGGCTAACAATGAGCAGTTCTTC. Amino acids: CASSLREVANNEQFF.

V is TRBV7-2 and J is TRBJ1-6, with D hard to call. This CDR3 has 17 amino acids. Per the germline V gene, CDR1 is SGHTA and CDR2 is FQGNSA. V lost 1 base, J lost 7 bases, and 17 bases lay in between. The CDR3 DNA reads as TGTGCCAGCAGCTTAGTTGAAGGGCGCCTTTTGAATTCACCCCTCCACTTT. Encoded protein: CASSLVEGRLLNSPLHF.

CDR3 in DNA: TGTGCCAGCAGTTTACTCGGGGCCCGATCCACTAACTATGGCTACACCTTC. Translating gives CASSLLGARSTNYGYTF. The V call is TRBV28, the J call TRBJ1-2; D might be TRBD1 (5 bases). V was trimmed by 2 bases and J by 0 bases, leaving 16 bases between them. There are 17 residues in the CDR3. The germline gives CDR1 MDHEN, CDR2 SYDVKM.

This clonotype was detected a few times. The CDR3 region is CSFTQQETQYF. The CDR3 region has the DNA TGCAGCTTTACACAGCAAGAGACCCAGTACTTC. V usage is TRBV29-1 and J usage is TRBJ2-5, with unresolved D. V lost 8 bases to trimming and J lost 2 bases, with 9 bases between them. Germline lookup yields CDR1 SQVTM and CDR2 ANQGSEA. The CDR3 totals 11 residues.

For this clonotype: A junction end diverges from the germline sequence, so it may reflect a read error. This chain links TRBV27 with TRBJ2-3; no definite D call. Germline CDR1 MNHEY, CDR2 SMNVEV (reference sequence). There are 14 residues in the CDR3. DNA for the CDR3: TGTGCCGGCAGTGGTGTACTGAGCACAGATACGCAGTATTTT. It translates to CAGSGVLSTDTQYF.

There are a few counts of this clonotype. V gene TRBV4-3 combines with J gene TRBJ2-3, with D tentatively TRBD1 (6 bases). CDR1 LGHNA and CDR2 YSLEER come from the germline V gene. The CDR3 spans 16 residues. Trimming took off 2 bases at V and 2 bases at J, with 14 bases between the two ends. DNA for the CDR3: TGCGCCAGCAGCCAATTTAAGACAGGCACCACAGATACGCAGTATTTT. Encoded protein: CASSQFKTGTTDTQYF.

In regard to this clonotype: Germline and junction disagree at one end, which may indicate a read error. The rearrangement uses TRBV6-2 or TRBV6-3 and TRBJ2-2; D might be TRBD2 (5 bases). The CDR3 loop spans 11 amino acids. Germline assignment: CDR1 MNHEY and CDR2 SVGEGT. The CDR3 DNA is TGTGCCAGCACCGGCACCGGGGAGCGGTTTTTT. Protein product: CASTGTGERFF.